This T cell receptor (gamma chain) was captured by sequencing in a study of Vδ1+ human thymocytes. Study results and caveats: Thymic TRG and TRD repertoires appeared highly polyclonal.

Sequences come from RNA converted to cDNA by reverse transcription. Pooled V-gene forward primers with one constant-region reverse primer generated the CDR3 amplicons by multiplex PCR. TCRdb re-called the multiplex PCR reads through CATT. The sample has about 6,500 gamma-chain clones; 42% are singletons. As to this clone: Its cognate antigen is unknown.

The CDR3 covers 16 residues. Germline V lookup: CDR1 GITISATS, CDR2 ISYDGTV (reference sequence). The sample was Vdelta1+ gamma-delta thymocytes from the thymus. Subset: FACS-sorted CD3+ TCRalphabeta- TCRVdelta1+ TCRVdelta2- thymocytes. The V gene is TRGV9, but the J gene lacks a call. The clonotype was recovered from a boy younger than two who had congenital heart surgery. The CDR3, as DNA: TGTGCCTTGTGGGAGGTGGAAGAGTTGGGTAAAAAAAACAAGCTCTTT. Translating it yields CALWEVEELGKKNKLF.